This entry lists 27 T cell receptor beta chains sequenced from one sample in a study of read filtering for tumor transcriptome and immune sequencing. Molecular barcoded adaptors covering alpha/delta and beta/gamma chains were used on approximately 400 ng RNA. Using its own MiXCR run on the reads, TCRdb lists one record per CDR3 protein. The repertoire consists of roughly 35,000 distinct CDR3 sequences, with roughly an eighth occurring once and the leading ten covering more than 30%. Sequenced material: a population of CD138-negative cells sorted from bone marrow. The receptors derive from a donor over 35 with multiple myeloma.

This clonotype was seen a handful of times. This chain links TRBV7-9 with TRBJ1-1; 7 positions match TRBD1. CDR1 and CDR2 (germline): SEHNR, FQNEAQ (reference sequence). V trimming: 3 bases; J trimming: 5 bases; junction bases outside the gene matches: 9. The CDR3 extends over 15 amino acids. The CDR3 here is CASSLRGLGLTEAFF. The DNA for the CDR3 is TGTGCCAGCAGCTTGAGGGGGCTCGGGCTGACTGAAGCTTTCTTT.

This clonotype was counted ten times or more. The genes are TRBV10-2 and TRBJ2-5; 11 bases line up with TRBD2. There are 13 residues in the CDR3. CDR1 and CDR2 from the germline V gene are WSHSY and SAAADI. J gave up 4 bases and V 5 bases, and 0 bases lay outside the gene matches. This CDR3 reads CASSLAGGETQYF. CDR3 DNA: TGCGCCAGCAGTCTAGCGGGAGGAGAGACCCAGTACTTC.

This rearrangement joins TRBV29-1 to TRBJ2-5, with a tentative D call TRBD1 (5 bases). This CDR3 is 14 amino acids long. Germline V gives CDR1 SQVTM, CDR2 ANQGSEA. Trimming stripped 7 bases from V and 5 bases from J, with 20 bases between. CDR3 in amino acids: CSAAAGPARETQYF. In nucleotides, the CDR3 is TGCAGCGCCGCCGCAGGGCCGGCGCGGGAGACCCAGTACTTC.

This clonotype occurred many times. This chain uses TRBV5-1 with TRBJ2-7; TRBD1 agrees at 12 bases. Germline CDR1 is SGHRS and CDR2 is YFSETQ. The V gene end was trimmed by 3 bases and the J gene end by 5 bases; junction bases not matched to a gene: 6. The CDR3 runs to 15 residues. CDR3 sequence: CASSWGTGGVNEQYF. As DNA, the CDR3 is TGCGCCAGCAGCTGGGGGACAGGGGGCGTCAACGAGCAGTACTTC. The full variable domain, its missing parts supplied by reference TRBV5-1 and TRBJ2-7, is KAGVTQTPRYLIKTRGQQVTLSCSPISGHRSVSWYQQTPGQGLQFLFEYFSETQRNKGNFPGRFSGRQFSNSRSEMNVSTLELGDSALYLCASSWGTGGVNEQYFGPGTRLTVT.

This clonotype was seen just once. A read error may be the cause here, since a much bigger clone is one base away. The CDR3 reads CNVRGPSTDTQYF. CDR3 DNA sequence: TGCAATGTTCGGGGGCCTAGCACAGATACGCAGTATTTT. The chain links TRBV20-1 to TRBJ2-3, with D perhaps assigned TRBD1 or TRBD2 (6 bases each). CDR1 is DFQATT and CDR2 is SNEGSKA in the germline V gene (reference sequence). The CDR3 spans 13 residues.

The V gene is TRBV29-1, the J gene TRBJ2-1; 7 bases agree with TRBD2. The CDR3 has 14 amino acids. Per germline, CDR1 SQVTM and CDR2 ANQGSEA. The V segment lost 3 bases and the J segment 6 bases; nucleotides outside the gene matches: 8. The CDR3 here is CSVDLLAGSNEQFF. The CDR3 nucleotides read TGCAGCGTTGATCTTTTAGCGGGCAGCAATGAGCAGTTCTTC.

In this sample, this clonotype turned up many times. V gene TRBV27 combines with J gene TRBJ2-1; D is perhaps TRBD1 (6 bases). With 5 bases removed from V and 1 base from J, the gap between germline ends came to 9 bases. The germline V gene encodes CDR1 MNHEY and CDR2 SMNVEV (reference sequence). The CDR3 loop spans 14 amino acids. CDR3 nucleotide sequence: TGTGCCAGCAGTCGAGGGGGTTCCTACAATGAGCAGTTCTTC. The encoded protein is CASSRGGSYNEQFF.

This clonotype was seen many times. The CDR3 nucleotides are TGTGCCAGCAGTCAAGAGGCTCAAGGGTCACCCCTCCACTTT. Protein sequence: CASSQEAQGSPLHF. This chain uses TRBV7-9 with TRBJ1-6, with D unresolved. The CDR3 spans 14 residues. Looked up from germline, CDR1 is SEHNR and CDR2 is FQNEAQ (reference sequence). Trimming removed 6 bases at V and 10 bases at J, with 16 bases between.

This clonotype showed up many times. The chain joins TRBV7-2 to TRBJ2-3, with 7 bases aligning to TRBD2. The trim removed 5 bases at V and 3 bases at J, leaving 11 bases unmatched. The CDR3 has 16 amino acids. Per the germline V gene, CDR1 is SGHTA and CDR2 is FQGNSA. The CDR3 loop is CASSRGEGWQTDTQYF. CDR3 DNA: TGTGCCAGCAGCCGGGGGGAGGGATGGCAGACAGATACGCAGTATTTT.

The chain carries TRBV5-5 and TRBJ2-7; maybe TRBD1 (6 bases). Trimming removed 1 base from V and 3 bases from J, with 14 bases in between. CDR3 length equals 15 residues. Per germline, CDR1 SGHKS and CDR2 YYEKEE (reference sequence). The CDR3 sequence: CASSLTVSRGYEQYF. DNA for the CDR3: TGTGCCAGCAGCTTGACGGTGTCCAGGGGCTACGAGCAGTACTTC.

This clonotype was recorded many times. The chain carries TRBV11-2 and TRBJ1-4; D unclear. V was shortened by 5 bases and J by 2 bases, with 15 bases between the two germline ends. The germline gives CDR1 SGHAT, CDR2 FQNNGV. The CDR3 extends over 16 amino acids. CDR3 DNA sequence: TGTGCCAGCAGCACGCCTCTCCCGAGGACTAATGAAAAACTGTTTTTT. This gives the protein CASSTPLPRTNEKLFF.

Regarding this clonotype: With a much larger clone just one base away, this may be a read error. The CDR3: CASGQELAGVRTGELFF. The CDR3 DNA sequence: TGCGCCAGCGGCCAAGAACTAGCGGGAGTAAGAACCGGGGAGCTGTTTTTT. The chain carries TRBV4-3 and TRBJ2-2; 11 bases match TRBD2. The length of the CDR3 is 17 residues. Germline loops: CDR1 LGHNA, CDR2 YSLEER.

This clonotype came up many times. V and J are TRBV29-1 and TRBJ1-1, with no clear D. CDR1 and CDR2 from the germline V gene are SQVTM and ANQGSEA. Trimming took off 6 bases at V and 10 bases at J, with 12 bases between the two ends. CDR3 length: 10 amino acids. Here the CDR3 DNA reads TGCAGCGTCGGAGTGGAGTCAGCTTTCTTT. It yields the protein CSVGVESAFF.

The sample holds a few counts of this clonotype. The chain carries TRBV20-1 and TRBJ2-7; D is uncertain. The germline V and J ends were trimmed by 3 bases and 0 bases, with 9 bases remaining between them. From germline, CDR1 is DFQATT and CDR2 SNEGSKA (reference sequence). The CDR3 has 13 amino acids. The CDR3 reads CSASPGLSYEQYF. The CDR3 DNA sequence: TGCAGTGCTAGTCCGGGCCTCTCCTACGAGCAGTACTTC.

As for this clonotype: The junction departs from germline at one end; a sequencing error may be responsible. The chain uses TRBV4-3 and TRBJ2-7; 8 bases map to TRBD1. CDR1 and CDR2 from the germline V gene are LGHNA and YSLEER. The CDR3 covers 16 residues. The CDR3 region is CASGQDLQAGGDEQYF. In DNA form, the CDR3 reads TGCGCCAGCGGCCAAGACTTACAGGCAGGGGGCGACGAGCAGTACTTC.

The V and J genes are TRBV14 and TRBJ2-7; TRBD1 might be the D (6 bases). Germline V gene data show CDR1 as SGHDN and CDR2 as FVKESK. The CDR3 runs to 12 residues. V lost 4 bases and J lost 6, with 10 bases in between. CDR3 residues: CASSLTGTEQYF. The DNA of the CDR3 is TGTGCCAGCAGCCTCACAGGGACCGAGCAGTACTTC.

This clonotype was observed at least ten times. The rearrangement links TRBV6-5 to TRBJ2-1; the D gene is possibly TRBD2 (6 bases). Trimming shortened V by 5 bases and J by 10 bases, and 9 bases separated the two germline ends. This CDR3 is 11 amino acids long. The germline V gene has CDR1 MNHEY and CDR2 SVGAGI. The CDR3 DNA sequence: TGTGCCAGCAGTGGGGCGGGGGAGCAGTTCTTC. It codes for CASSGAGEQFF.

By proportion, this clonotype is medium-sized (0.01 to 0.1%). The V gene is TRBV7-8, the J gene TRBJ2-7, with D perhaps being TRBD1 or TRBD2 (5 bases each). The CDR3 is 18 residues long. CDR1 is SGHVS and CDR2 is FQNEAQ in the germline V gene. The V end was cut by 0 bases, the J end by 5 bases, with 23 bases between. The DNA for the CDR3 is TGTGCCAGCAGCTTAGCCATGGCCGGGACGGGGTACGGCGACGAGCAGTACTTC. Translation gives CASSLAMAGTGYGDEQYF.

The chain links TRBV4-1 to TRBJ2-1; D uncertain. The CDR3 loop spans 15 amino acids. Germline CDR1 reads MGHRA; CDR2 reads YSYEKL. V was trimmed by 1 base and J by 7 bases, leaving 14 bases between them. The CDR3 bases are TGCGCCAGCAGCCAAGGCCTTGCCTTCGAGAATGAGCAGTTCTTC. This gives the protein CASSQGLAFENEQFF.

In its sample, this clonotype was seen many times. Written as DNA, the CDR3 is TGCGCCAGCAGCCGGGGGGACAGGGGGATGAGCTCCTACAATGAGCAGTTCTTC. It translates to CASSRGDRGMSSYNEQFF. The chain couples TRBV5-1 to TRBJ2-1, with 11 bases matching TRBD1. Germline CDR1 is SGHRS and CDR2 is YFSETQ. V lost 4 bases to trimming and J lost 0 bases; unmatched junction nucleotides: 9. CDR3 length equals 18 residues.

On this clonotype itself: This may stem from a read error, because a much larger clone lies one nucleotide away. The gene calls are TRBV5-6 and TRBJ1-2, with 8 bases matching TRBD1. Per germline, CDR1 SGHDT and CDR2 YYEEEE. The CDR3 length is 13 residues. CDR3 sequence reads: CASSLQGAFGYAF. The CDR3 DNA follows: TGTGCCAGCAGCTTGCAGGGGGCGTTTGGCTACGCCTTC.

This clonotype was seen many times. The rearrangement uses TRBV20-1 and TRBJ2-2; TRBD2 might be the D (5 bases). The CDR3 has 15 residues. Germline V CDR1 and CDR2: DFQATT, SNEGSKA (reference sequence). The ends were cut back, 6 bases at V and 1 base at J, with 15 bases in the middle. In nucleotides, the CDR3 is TGCAGTGCGGGCTCAGGACTGGGGAACACCGGGGAGCTGTTTTTT. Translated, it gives CSAGSGLGNTGELFF.

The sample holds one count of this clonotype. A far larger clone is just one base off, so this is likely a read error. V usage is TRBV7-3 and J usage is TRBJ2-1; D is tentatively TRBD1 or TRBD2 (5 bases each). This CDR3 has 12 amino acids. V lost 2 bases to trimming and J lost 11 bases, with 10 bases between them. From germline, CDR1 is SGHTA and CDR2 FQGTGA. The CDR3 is CASSLPGRKQFF. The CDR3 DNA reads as TGTGCCAGCAGCTTACCGGGACGGAAGCAGTTCTTC.

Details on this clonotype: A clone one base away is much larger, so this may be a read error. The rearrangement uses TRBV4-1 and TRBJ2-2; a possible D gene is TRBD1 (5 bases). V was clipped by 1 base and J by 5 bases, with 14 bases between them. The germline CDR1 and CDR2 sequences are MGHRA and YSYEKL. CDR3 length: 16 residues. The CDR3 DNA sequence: TGCGCCAGCAGCCAAGTGCGCACAGGTGGGACCGGGGAGCTGTTTTTT. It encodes CASSQVRTGGTGELFF.

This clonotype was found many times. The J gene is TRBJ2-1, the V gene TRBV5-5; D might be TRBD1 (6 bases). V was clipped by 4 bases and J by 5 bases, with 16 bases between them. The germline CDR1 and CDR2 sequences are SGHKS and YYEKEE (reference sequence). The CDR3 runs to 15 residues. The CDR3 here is CASSITGTPDNEQFF. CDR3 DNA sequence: TGTGCCAGCAGCATTACCGGGACACCGGACAATGAGCAGTTCTTC.

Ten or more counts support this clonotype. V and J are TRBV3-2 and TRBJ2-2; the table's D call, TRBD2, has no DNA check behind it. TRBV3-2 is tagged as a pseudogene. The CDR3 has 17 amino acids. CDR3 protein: CASSPMGVSGRPGELFF. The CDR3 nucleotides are TGTGCCAGCAGCCCGATGGGGGTTAGCGGACGTCCCGGGGAGCTGTTTTTT.

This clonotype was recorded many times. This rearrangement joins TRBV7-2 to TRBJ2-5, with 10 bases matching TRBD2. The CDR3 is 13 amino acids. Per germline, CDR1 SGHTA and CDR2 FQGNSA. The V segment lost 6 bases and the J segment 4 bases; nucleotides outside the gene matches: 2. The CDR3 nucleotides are TGTGCCAGCAGTACTAGCGGGATAGAGACCCAGTACTTC. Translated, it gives CASSTSGIETQYF.